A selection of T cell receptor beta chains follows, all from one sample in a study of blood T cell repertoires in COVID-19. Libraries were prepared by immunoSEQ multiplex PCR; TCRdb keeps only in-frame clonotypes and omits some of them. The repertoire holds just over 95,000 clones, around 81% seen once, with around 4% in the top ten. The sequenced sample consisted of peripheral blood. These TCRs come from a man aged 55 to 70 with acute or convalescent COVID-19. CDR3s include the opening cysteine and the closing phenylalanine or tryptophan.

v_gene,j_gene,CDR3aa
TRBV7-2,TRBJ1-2,CASSFLTGYGYTF
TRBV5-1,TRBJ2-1,CASSLWTGVYNEQFF
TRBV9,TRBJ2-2,CASSVSKTGNTGELFF
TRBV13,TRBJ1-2,CASSPRTGFGYTF
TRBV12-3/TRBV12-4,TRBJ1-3,CASTISGNTIYF
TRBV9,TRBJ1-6,CASSVDSGYNSPLHF
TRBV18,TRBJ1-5,CASSPDRGQPQHF
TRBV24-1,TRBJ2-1,CATSDFPSGTYNEQFF
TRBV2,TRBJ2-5,CASIRRTGGMETQYF
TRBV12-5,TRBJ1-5,CASGSGTQPQHF
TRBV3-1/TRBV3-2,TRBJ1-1,CASSQDTSTEAFF
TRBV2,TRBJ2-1,CASSEGLAGIGEQFF
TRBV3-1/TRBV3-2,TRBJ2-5,CASAGGLTGTQYF
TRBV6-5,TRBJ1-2,CASSYSNPGVGYTF
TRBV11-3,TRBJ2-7,CASSFSGAQHEQYF
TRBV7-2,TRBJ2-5,CASSLLRVETQYF
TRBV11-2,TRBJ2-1,CASSHPAQGNEQFF
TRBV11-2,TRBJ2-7,CASSLVTSGGEQYF
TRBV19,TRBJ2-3,CASTPGLAGSSSTDTQYF
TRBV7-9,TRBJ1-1,CASSYGTAMNTEAFF
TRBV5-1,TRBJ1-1,CASSLGDLNTEAFF
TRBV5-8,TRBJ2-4,CASSSTGTGGKNIQYF
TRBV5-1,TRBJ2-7,CASSSPPGEQYF
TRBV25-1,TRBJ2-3,CASGWTSGGGDTQYF
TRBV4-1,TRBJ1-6,CASSQELGGLRGSPLHF
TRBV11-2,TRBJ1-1,CASSLVFSGEAFF
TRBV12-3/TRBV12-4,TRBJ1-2,CASSLTGAGYTF
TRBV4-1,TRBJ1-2,CASSQSTTGTLRGYTF
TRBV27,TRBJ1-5,CASSSGQGFESNQPQHF
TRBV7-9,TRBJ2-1,CASRLDLDNEQFF
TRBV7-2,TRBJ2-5,CASSRGLAGGPETQYF
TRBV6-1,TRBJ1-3,CASSESYSGNTIYF
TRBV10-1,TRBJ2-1,CASSDRYNEQFF
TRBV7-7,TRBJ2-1,CASSALAGVWNEQFF
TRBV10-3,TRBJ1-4,CAISVSGADEKLFF
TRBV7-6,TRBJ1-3,CASSLVAGPGNTIYF
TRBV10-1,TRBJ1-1,CASSDWGTEAFF
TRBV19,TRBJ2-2,CASSISQGAGWYTGELFF
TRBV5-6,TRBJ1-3,CASSLGGANTIYF
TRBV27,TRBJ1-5,CASSGVGGGQPQHF
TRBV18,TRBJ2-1,CASSPERGSRDEQFF
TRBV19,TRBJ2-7,CASSIEAASSYEQYF
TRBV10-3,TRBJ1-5,CAISQTEPNQPQHF
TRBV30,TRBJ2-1,CAWSQGLAGHNEQFF
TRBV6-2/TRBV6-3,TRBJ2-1,CASSSQTRSYNEQFF
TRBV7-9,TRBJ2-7,CASSLVAGALARSYEQYF
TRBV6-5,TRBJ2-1,CASRRDRGRHNEQFF
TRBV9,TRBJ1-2,CASSPPTGNYGYTF
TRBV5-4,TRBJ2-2,CASEEGRGRNTGELFF
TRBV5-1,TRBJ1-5,CASSLGQGGQPQHF
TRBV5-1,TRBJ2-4,CASSLGPEMVNIQYF
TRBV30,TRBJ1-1,CAWSMGGDTEAFF
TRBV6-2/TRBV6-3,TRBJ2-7,CASSQGSGSLQYF
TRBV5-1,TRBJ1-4,CASSLVSGRDNEKLFF
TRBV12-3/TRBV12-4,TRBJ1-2,CASSPTGNYGYTF